This TCR beta chain was profiled in a study of early T cells in non-severe SARS-CoV-2 infection. At least ten counts were recorded for this clonotype. Trimming left V 8 bases short and J 6 bases short, with 17 bases between. This CDR3 contains 13 residues. Per the germline V gene, CDR1 is LNHDA and CDR2 is SQIVND (reference sequence). As part of library construction, unique molecular identifiers were attached to individual cDNA molecules. TCRdb reprocessed the 5' RACE reads with MiXCR, giving one entry per CDR3 protein. This sample yields some 70,000 distinct CDR3 sequences, of which around 4.6% are seen a single time; 4.9% belongs to the top ten.

This receptor was identified in an adult who was a healthcare worker with PCR-confirmed SARS-CoV-2 infection or an uninfected control (not recorded which). The sample consisted of whole blood. This chain connects TRBV19 to TRBJ2-7; D gene uncertain. The CDR3 is CASGSGSLIEQYF. CDR3 DNA sequence: TGTGCCAGTGGCTCCGGGTCCCTCATCGAGCAGTACTTC.